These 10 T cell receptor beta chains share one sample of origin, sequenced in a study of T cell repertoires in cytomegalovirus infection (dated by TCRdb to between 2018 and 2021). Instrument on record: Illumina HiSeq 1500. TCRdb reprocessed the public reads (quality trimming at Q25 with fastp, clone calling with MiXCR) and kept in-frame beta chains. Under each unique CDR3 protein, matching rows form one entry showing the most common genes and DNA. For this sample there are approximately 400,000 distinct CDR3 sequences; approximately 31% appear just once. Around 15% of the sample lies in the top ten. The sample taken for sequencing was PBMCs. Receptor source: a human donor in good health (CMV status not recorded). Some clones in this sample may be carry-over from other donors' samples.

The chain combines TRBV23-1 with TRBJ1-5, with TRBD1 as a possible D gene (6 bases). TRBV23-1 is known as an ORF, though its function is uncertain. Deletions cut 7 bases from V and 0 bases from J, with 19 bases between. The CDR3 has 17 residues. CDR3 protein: CASIPTQGHSSNQPQHF. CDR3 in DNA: TGCGCCAGCATTCCCACCCAGGGACACAGTAGCAATCAGCCCCAGCATTTT.

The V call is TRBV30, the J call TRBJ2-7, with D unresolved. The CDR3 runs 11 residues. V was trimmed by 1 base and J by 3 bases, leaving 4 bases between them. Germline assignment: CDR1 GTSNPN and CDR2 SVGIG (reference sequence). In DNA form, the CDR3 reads TGTGCCTGGAGTGCGAACTACGAGCAGTACTTC. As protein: CAWSANYEQYF.

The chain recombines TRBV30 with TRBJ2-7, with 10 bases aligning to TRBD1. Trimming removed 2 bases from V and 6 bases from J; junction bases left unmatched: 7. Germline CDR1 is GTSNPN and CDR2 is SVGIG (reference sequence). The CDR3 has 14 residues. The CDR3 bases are TGTGCCTGGAGTAGACGGGGACAGGGGTCCGAGCAGTACTTC. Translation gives CAWSRRGQGSEQYF.

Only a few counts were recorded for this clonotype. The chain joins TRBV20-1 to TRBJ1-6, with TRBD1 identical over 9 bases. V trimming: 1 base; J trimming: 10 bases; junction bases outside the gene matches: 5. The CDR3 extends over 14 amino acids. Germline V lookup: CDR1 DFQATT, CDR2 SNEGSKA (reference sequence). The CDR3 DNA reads TGCAGTGCTAGAGGACAGGGGGGTTACTCACCCCTCCACTTT. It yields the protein CSARGQGGYSPLHF.

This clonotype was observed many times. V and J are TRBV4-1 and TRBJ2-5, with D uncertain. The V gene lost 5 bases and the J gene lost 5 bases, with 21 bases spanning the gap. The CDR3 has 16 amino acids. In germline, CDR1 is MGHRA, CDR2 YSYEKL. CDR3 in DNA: TGCGCCAGCAGCTCTCTCCCGGCCGACGTCGGGGAGACCCAGTACTTC. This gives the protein CASSSLPADVGETQYF.

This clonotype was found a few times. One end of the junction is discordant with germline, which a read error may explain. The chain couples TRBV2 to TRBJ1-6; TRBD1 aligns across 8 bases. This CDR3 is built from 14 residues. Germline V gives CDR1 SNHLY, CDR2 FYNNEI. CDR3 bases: TGTGGCAGCAGGAGACAGGGGACTAATTCACCCCTCCACTTT. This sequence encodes CGSRRQGTNSPLHF.

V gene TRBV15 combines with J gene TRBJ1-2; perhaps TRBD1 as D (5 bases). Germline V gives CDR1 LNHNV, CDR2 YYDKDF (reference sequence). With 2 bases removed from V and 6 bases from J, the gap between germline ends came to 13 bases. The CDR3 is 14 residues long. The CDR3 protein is CATSRPPGFDGYTF. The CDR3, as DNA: TGTGCCACCAGCAGACCCCCAGGGTTTGATGGCTACACCTTC.

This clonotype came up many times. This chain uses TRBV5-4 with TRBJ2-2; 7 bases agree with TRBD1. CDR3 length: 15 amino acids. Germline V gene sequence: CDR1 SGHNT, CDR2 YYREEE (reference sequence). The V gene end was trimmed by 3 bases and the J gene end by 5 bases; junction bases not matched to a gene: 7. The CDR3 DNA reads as TGTGCCAGCAGCTCGGGACAGACAGAGACCGGGGAGCTGTTTTTT. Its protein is CASSSGQTETGELFF.

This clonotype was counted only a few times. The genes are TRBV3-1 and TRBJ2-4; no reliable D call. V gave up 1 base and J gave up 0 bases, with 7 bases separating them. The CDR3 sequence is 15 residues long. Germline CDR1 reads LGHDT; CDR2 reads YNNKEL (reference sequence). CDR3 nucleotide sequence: TGTGCCAGCAGCCAAGGGGGTGGAGCCAAAAACATTCAGTACTTC. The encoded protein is CASSQGGGAKNIQYF.

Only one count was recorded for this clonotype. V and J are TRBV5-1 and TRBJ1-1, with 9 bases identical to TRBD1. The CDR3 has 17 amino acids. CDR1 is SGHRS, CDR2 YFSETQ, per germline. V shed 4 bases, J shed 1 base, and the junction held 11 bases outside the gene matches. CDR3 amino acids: CASSRDRGGFTNTEAFF. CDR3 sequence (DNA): TGCGCCAGCAGCCGTGACAGGGGGGGGTTCACGAACACTGAAGCTTTCTTT.